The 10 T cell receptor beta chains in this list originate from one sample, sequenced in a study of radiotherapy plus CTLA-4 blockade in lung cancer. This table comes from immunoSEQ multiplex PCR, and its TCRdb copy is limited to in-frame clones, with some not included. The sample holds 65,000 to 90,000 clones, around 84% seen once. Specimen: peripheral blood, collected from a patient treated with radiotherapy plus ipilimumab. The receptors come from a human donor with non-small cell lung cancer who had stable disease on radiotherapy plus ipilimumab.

CDR3 DNA: TGTGCCAGCAGCTTTAGCGAGAGAGGGGAAGCTTTCTTT. Residues: CASSFSERGEAFF. The chain uses TRBV11-1 and TRBJ1-1; D remains unclear. Germline CDR1 is SGHAT and CDR2 is FQDESV (reference sequence). Trimming shortened V by 3 bases and J by 8 bases, and 13 bases separated the two germline ends. CDR3 length equals 13 residues.

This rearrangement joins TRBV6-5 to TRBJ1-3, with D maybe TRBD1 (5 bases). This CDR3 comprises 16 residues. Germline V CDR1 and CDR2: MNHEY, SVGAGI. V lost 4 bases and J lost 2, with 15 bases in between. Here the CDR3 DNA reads TGTGCCAGCAGTTTCTTAGGGGAGAATGCTGGAAACACCATATATTTT. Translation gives CASSFLGENAGNTIYF.

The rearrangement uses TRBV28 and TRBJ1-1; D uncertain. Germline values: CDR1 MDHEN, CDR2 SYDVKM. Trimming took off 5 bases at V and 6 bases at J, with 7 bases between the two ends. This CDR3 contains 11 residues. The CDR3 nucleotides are TGTGCCAGCAGTAGACCTCCTGAAGCTTTCTTT. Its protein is CASSRPPEAFF.

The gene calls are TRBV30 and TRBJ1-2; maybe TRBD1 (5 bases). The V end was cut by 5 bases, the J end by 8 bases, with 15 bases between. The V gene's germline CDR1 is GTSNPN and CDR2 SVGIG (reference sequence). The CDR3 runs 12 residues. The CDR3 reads CAWGRQSGGYTF. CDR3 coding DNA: TGTGCCTGGGGAAGACAGTCGGGAGGCTACACCTTC.

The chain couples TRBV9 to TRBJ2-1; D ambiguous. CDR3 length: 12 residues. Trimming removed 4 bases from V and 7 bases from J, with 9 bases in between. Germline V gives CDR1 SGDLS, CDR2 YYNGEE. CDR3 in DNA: TGTGCCAGCAGCTTATCGGATAATGAGCAGTTCTTC. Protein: CASSLSDNEQFF.

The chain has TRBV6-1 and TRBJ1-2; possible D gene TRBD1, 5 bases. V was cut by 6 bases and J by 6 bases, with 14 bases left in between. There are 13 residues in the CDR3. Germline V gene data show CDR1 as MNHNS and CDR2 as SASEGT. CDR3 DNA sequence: TGTGCCAGCAGGCTAGGGGTCGAGAATGGCTACACCTTC. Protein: CASRLGVENGYTF.

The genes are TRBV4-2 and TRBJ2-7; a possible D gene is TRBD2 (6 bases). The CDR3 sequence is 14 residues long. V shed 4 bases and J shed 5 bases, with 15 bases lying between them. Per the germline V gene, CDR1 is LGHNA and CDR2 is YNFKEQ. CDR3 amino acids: CASSRGDSPHEQYF. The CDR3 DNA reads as TGTGCCAGCAGCCGAGGGGACTCACCCCACGAGCAGTACTTC.

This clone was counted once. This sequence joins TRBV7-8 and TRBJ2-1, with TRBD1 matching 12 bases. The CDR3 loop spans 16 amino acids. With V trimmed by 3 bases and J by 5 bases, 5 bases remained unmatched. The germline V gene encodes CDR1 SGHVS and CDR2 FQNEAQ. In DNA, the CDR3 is TGTGCCAGCAGCTTCCCGGGACAGGGGGCGGACAATGAGCAGTTCTTC. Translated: CASSFPGQGADNEQFF.

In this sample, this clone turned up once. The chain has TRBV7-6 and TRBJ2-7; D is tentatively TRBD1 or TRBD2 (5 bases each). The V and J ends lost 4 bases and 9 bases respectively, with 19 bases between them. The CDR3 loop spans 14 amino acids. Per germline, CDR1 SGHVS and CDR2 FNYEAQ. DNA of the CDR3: TGTGCCAGCAGCTCTGCCGGGACCCCACGAGGGCAGTACTTC. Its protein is CASSSAGTPRGQYF.

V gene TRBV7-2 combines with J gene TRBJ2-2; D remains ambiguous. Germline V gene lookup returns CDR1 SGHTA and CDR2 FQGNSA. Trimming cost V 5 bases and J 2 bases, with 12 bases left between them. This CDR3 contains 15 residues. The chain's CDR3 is CASSPSAGNTGELFF. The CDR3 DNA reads TGTGCCAGCAGCCCGTCGGCCGGTAACACCGGGGAGCTGTTTTTT.